These 3 T cell receptor beta chains were sequenced from one sample in a study of identical twins. TCRdb reprocessed the 5' RACE reads with MiXCR, giving one entry per CDR3 protein. The data hold roughly 750,000 distinct CDR3 sequences, with 21% observed a single time. This sample was shared with a second study, whose subject was T cells expressing NK-cell markers.

The sample comprised PBMCs. Receptors were obtained from a woman aged 18-29 years in good health.

The CDR3 DNA follows: TGTGCCAGCAGCTTGTTTGACTACAATGAGCAGTTCTTC. This sequence encodes CASSLFDYNEQFF. The V call is TRBV7-8, the J call TRBJ2-1; D remains ambiguous. Germline V CDR1 and CDR2: SGHVS, FQNEAQ. The CDR3 has 13 residues. The V and J ends lost 3 bases and 3 bases respectively, with 6 bases between them.

The genes are TRBV7-9 and TRBJ2-1; 10 bases align to TRBD1. V lost 1 base, J lost 5 bases, and 2 bases stayed unmatched. The CDR3 spans 15 residues. From germline, CDR1 is SEHNR and CDR2 FQNEAQ (reference sequence). In nucleotides, the CDR3 is TGTGCCAGCAGCTTAGGGGGGACAGGGGACAATGAGCAGTTCTTC. Protein sequence: CASSLGGTGDNEQFF.

This clonotype has a handful of counts. This chain connects TRBV20-1 to TRBJ1-5; 7 positions agree with TRBD1. J gave up 0 bases and V 5 bases, and 7 bases lay outside the gene matches. CDR3 length: 15 amino acids. Germline-derived CDR1 and CDR2 are DFQATT and SNEGSKA (reference sequence). This chain's CDR3 is CSAVLRGYSNQPQHF. In DNA form, the CDR3 reads TGCAGTGCTGTACTCAGGGGGTATAGCAATCAGCCCCAGCATTTT.